What follows are 15 T cell receptor beta chains derived from one specimen sequenced in a study of shared clonotypes between healthy human individuals. Repertoires were generated with immunoSEQ multiplex PCR, while TCRdb's copy carries only in-frame clones and drops some. The data show about 2.4 million clones, with 80% to 95% seen just once and more than 0.35% held by the top ten. The sequencing input was naive CD4+ T cells from PBMCs. As for subset: CD45RA+ positively selected. Receptors were obtained from a man between 18 and 35 years old in good health. Some clones in this sample may be carry-over from other donors' samples.

The rearrangement joins TRBV6-5 to TRBJ1-2; D uncertain. The V and J ends lost 6 bases and 4 bases respectively, with 12 bases between them. Per germline, CDR1 MNHEY and CDR2 SVGAGI. The CDR3 totals 13 residues. This CDR3 reads CASSPTRRYGYTF. CDR3 nucleotide sequence: TGTGCCAGCAGCCCGACACGACGCTATGGCTACACCTTC.

This sequence joins TRBV5-1 and TRBJ2-3; D not certain. The germline gives CDR1 SGHRS, CDR2 YFSETQ. V shed 4 bases and J shed 0 bases, with 9 bases lying between them. The CDR3 consists of 14 residues. CDR3 nucleotides: TGCGCCAGCAGCCAAGCCGACAGCACAGATACGCAGTATTTT. Protein sequence: CASSQADSTDTQYF.

In regard to this clone: The same CDR3 can be traced to other DNA sequences in this sample. V and J are TRBV7-2 and TRBJ2-7, with 8 nucleotides matching TRBD2. V gave up 5 bases and J gave up 2 bases; unmatched junction bases: 5. This CDR3 contains 14 residues. The germline V gene encodes CDR1 SGHTA and CDR2 FQGNSA. The CDR3 DNA reads TGTGCCAGCAGCCTGGGACTAGTTACCTACGAGCAGTACTTC. It specifies CASSLGLVTYEQYF.

This rearrangement joins TRBV4-3 to TRBJ1-2, with D perhaps TRBD1 (6 bases). Trimming stripped 8 bases from V and 7 bases from J, with 26 bases between. Germline V gives CDR1 LGHNA, CDR2 YSLEER. This CDR3 is built from 16 residues. CDR3 DNA sequence: TGCGCCAGCTGCCGAGATCGGGGGCCCGCGAGAGGTGGCTACACCTTC. It codes for CASCRDRGPARGGYTF.

This clone occurred once. The genes are TRBV9 and TRBJ1-3, with 12 nucleotides matching TRBD1. CDR1 is SGDLS, CDR2 YYNGEE, per germline. V shed 4 bases, J shed 3 bases, and the junction held 14 bases outside the gene matches. The CDR3 length is 19 residues. CDR3 residues: CASSRAAGGQGANGNTIYF. The CDR3 nucleotides read TGTGCCAGCAGCCGCGCCGCGGGGGGACAGGGGGCTAATGGAAACACCATATATTTT.

Note on this clone: Germline is not matched at one junction end, which may reflect a read error. This sequence joins TRBV28 and TRBJ2-1, with D maybe TRBD2 (5 bases). This CDR3 has 14 amino acids. From germline, CDR1 is MDHEN and CDR2 SYDVKM. CDR3 DNA sequence: TGTGCCAGCAGTTTATGGGACTCCAACAATGAGCAGTTCTTC. Protein sequence: CASSLWDSNNEQFF.

In DNA, the CDR3 is TGTGCCATCAGTGAGGGAGGAGGGAGGAGGACCGGGGAGCTGTTTTTT. This sequence encodes CAISEGGGRRTGELFF. The chain couples TRBV10-3 to TRBJ2-2, with D perhaps TRBD2 (6 bases). Deletions cut 2 bases from V and 5 bases from J, with 15 bases between. CDR1 is ENHRY, CDR2 SYGVKD, per germline. The CDR3 length is 16 residues.

This chain connects TRBV6-5 to TRBJ2-1; 13 positions agree with TRBD2. Germline CDR1 is MNHEY and CDR2 is SVGAGI. V lost 6 bases to trimming and J lost 8 bases; unmatched junction nucleotides: 7. The CDR3 is made up of 15 amino acids. CDR3 sequence reads: CASSPRTSGSDEQFF. CDR3 sequence (DNA): TGTGCCAGCAGCCCTCGGACTAGCGGGAGCGATGAGCAGTTCTTC.

The chain carries TRBV28 and TRBJ1-4; tentative D call: TRBD1 (6 bases). Germline-derived CDR1 and CDR2 are MDHEN and SYDVKM. The length of the CDR3 is 15 residues. V was clipped by 2 bases and J by 7 bases, with 14 bases between them. The CDR3 DNA is TGTGCCAGCAGTTTAGACGGGACAACGAGTGAAAAACTGTTTTTT. This gives the protein CASSLDGTTSEKLFF.

A word on this clone: This CDR3 is also generated by other DNA sequences in the sample. The chain has TRBV6-1 and TRBJ2-5; D is perhaps TRBD2 (6 bases). The CDR3 has 17 residues. The V gene's germline CDR1 is MNHNS and CDR2 SASEGT. Trimming removed 0 bases at V and 1 base at J, with 15 bases between. CDR3 in amino acids: CASSEAARAGIQETQYF. The CDR3 bases are TGTGCCAGCAGTGAAGCCGCCAGGGCGGGAATCCAAGAGACCCAGTACTTC.

V and J are TRBV15 and TRBJ1-5; no clear D. Trimming cost V 0 bases and J 6 bases, with 3 bases left between them. The CDR3 covers 12 residues. CDR1 is LNHNV, CDR2 YYDKDF, per germline (reference sequence). This CDR3 is CATSRDIQPQHF. Here the CDR3 DNA reads TGTGCCACCAGCAGAGATATTCAGCCCCAGCATTTT.

This chain uses TRBV5-1 with TRBJ2-6; 11 bases are shared with TRBD1. The J segment lost 0 bases and the V segment lost 3 bases, leaving 5 bases of the junction unmatched. Germline CDR1 SGHRS, CDR2 YFSETQ. The CDR3 consists of 18 residues. The CDR3 bases are TGCGCCAGCAGCTCGAGGACAGGGGGCCGCTCTGGGGCCAACGTCCTGACTTTC. As protein: CASSSRTGGRSGANVLTF. The full variable domain, in which reference TRBV5-1 and TRBJ2-6 provide the parts outside the CDR3, is KAGVTQTPRYLIKTRGQQVTLSCSPISGHRSVSWYQQTPGQGLQFLFEYFSETQRNKGNFPGRFSGRQFSNSRSEMNVSTLELGDSALYLCASSSRTGGRSGANVLTFGAGSRLTVL.

This chain connects TRBV6-1 to TRBJ1-5; TRBD1 aligns across 8 bases. This CDR3 has 15 residues. Germline-derived CDR1 and CDR2 are MNHNS and SASEGT. V shed 7 bases and J 2 bases; nucleotides not matched to a gene: 7. The CDR3 protein is CASTGQGMRNQPQHF. The CDR3, as DNA: TGTGCCAGCACCGGACAGGGAATGCGCAATCAGCCCCAGCATTTT.

Here the CDR3 reads CASSISTLDRGCGYTF. CDR3 DNA sequence: TGTGCCAGCAGTATCTCAACACTAGACAGGGGATGTGGCTACACCTTC. The chain couples TRBV6-7 to TRBJ1-2; 8 bases fit TRBD1. TRBV6-7 is sorted into the ORF group, with uncertain function. V dropped 5 bases and J dropped 7; count of bases not matched to a gene: 15. CDR3 length equals 16 residues.

A remark on this clone: The same CDR3 is also encoded by other DNA sequences in this sample. This chain links TRBV28 with TRBJ2-7, with 9 bases that match TRBD1. V gave up 5 bases and J gave up 2 bases; unmatched junction bases: 7. In germline, CDR1 is MDHEN, CDR2 SYDVKM. This CDR3 is built from 15 residues. The CDR3: CASSTPGQGPYEQYF. The CDR3 DNA follows: TGTGCCAGCAGTACACCGGGACAGGGCCCCTACGAGCAGTACTTC.